These 5 T cell receptor beta chains came from one sample sequenced in a study of vaccination and CD4 T cells after COVID-19. Their target antigens are unknown. The Oncomine TCR Beta short-read assay sequenced DNA from cultured CD4+ T cells. TCRdb independently ran MiXCR on the PCR reads; one entry per CDR3 protein. The profile shows over 12,000 distinct CDR3 sequences, roughly two thirds of them singletons. Treatment meaning: roughly ten-day PBMC culture with coronavirus spike peptide pools or control peptides (ViraFEST assay). The sequencing input was CD4+ T cells from blood, cultured in vitro. These receptors originate from a human donor who had recovered from COVID-19.

The chain links TRBV7-2 to TRBJ2-7, with D hard to call. CDR3 size: 14 residues. The V end was cut by 5 bases, the J end by 1 base, with 12 bases between. The germline CDR1 and CDR2 sequences are SGHTA and FQGNSA. CDR3 nucleotide sequence: TGTGCCAGCAGCCCCGAGACTTATTCCTACGAGCAGTACTTC. Protein sequence: CASSPETYSYEQYF.

This clonotype showed up just a few times. The chain uses TRBV7-2 and TRBJ1-2; possibly TRBD1 for D (6 bases). The CDR3 runs 12 residues. CDR1 is SGHTA and CDR2 is FQGNSA in the germline V gene. The V end lost 5 bases, the J end lost 8 bases, and 12 bases lay between the germline ends. CDR3 sequence: CASSPGAQGYTF. The CDR3, as DNA: TGTGCCAGCAGCCCGGGGGCGCAAGGCTACACCTTC.

The V gene is TRBV27, the J gene TRBJ2-3; D not resolved. The CDR3 is 15 residues long. V gave up 6 bases and J gave up 2 bases, with 15 bases separating them. CDR1 is MNHEY and CDR2 is SMNVEV in the germline V gene (reference sequence). CDR3 amino acids: CASSLGALNTDTQYF. Written as DNA, the CDR3 is TGTGCCAGCAGCCTAGGAGCGCTCAACACAGATACGCAGTATTTT.

The chain couples TRBV6-1 to TRBJ1-5; unclear D gene. V was pared by 2 bases and J by 9 bases, with 17 bases between. CDR1 and CDR2 from the germline V gene are MNHNS and SASEGT. CDR3 size: 15 residues. CDR3: CASSEPYDWGWPQHF. The DNA of the CDR3 is TGTGCCAGCAGTGAACCCTACGACTGGGGATGGCCCCAGCATTTT.

The DNA of the CDR3 is TGTGCCAGCAGCGTAGGAATCCGGGTAAAGGCAGATACGCAGTATTTT. Protein sequence: CASSVGIRVKADTQYF. The chain combines TRBV28 with TRBJ2-3; no clear D. The CDR3 is made up of 16 amino acids. Deletions cut 6 bases from V and 4 bases from J, with 20 bases between. The V gene's germline CDR1 is MDHEN and CDR2 SYDVKM.